This T cell receptor beta chain came from a study of shared clonotypes between healthy human individuals. TCRdb's table, derived via immunoSEQ multiplex PCR, lists solely in-frame clones and lacks some. The sample lists a few million clones, roughly 93% occurring once. A CD45RA-negative memory subset and a CD45RA+ naive subset were separated from the CD4+ cells. The V end was cut by 5 bases, the J end by 6 bases, with 14 bases between. The germline V gene encodes CDR1 MNHEY and CDR2 SVGAGI. The length of the CDR3 is 14 residues. The clonotype originates from a man in his late teens or twenties in good health. Some clones in this sample may be carry-over from other donors' samples. The sample was naive CD4+ T cells from PBMCs. Subset specified: CD45RA+ positively selected. The rearrangement links TRBV6-5 to TRBJ1-5; D gene unclear. CDR3 region: CASSLLGIGQPQHF. DNA for the CDR3: TGTGCCAGCAGTCTCCTCGGTATCGGTCAGCCCCAGCATTTT.